This is a list of T cell receptor beta chains from one sample in a study of control samples from healthy donors and cancer patients. Profiled with immunoSEQ multiplex PCR; TCRdb holds only in-frame clones, not every one. The sample has 390,000 or so clones, approximately 92% seen once; the top ten hold just under 6.5%. Sequencing used PBMCs. All receptors derive from a middle-aged man with head and neck cancer. The CDR3 runs from the conserved cysteine through the conserved F or W. Each record gives: CDR3 protein, CDR3 DNA, V gene, D gene, J gene, clone size. The D gene is left open where the match is weak. Only some rows state a clone size, as once, few, many or a class for expanded clones.

CDR3 protein: CASSPGTSGPSTDTQYF
CDR3 DNA: TGTGCCAGCAGCCCCGGGACTAGCGGTCCTAGCACAGATACGCAGTATTTT
V gene: TRBV11-3
D gene: TRBD2
J gene: TRBJ2-3
clone size: .

CDR3 protein: CASSEAGGFNSPLHF
CDR3 DNA: TGTGCCAGCAGTGAAGCAGGGGGATTTAATTCACCCCTCCACTTT
V gene: TRBV2
D gene: .
J gene: TRBJ1-6
clone size: .

CDR3 protein: CASSQVVAGGTVEQFF
CDR3 DNA: TGTGCCAGCAGCCAAGTAGTAGCGGGAGGAACTGTTGAGCAGTTCTTC
V gene: TRBV3-1/TRBV3-2
D gene: TRBD2
J gene: TRBJ2-1
clone size: .

CDR3 protein: CAIPLGNSPLHF
CDR3 DNA: TGTGCCATCCCCCTGGGGAATTCACCCCTCCACTTT
V gene: TRBV7-9
D gene: .
J gene: TRBJ1-6
clone size: .

CDR3 protein: CASSRTGATGELFF
CDR3 DNA: TGTGCCAGCAGCAGGACAGGGGCCACCGGGGAGCTGTTTTTT
V gene: TRBV7-9
D gene: TRBD1
J gene: TRBJ2-2
clone size: .

CDR3 protein: CASSPDPDQSYGYTF
CDR3 DNA: TGTGCCAGCAGTCCGGACCCCGATCAGAGCTATGGCTACACCTTC
V gene: TRBV6-5
D gene: .
J gene: TRBJ1-2
clone size: .

CDR3 protein: CASSQTGLNQPQHF
CDR3 DNA: TGTGCCAGCAGCCAAACAGGGCTAAATCAGCCCCAGCATTTT
V gene: TRBV3-1/TRBV3-2
D gene: .
J gene: TRBJ1-5
clone size: .

CDR3 protein: CASSSNIGSNYGYTF
CDR3 DNA: TGTGCCAGCAGCTCAAATATTGGAAGTAACTATGGCTACACCTTC
V gene: TRBV13
D gene: .
J gene: TRBJ1-2
clone size: .

CDR3 protein: CASDAGETYEQYF
CDR3 DNA: TGTGCCAGCGATGCAGGGGAAACCTACGAGCAGTACTTC
V gene: TRBV2
D gene: .
J gene: TRBJ2-7
clone size: .

CDR3 protein: CASSTGTVIGAFF
CDR3 DNA: TGTGCCAGCAGTACAGGGACAGTCATAGGAGCTTTCTTT
V gene: TRBV27
D gene: TRBD1
J gene: TRBJ1-1
clone size: .

CDR3 protein: CASSPLQGNSYEQYF
CDR3 DNA: TGTGCCAGCAGCCCGCTACAGGGAAACTCCTACGAGCAGTACTTC
V gene: TRBV2
D gene: .
J gene: TRBJ2-7
clone size: .

CDR3 protein: CASSISGGADTQYF
CDR3 DNA: TGTGCCAGTAGTATAAGCGGGGGGGCAGATACGCAGTATTTT
V gene: TRBV19
D gene: TRBD2
J gene: TRBJ2-3
clone size: .

CDR3 protein: CASSRTSGSIYEQYF
CDR3 DNA: TGTGCCAGCAGCCGGACTAGCGGGAGTATCTACGAGCAGTACTTC
V gene: TRBV6-5
D gene: TRBD2
J gene: TRBJ2-7
clone size: .

CDR3 protein: CASSEGSGNQPQHF
CDR3 DNA: TGTGCCAGCAGTGAGGGTAGTGGCAATCAGCCCCAGCATTTT
V gene: TRBV25-1
D gene: .
J gene: TRBJ1-5
clone size: few

CDR3 protein: CASSQASHYGYTF
CDR3 DNA: TGTGCCAGCAGCCAGGCGTCTCACTATGGCTACACCTTC
V gene: TRBV3-1/TRBV3-2
D gene: .
J gene: TRBJ1-2
clone size: .

CDR3 protein: CASSLASGNTGELFF
CDR3 DNA: TGTGCCAGCAGCTTAGCGAGCGGGAACACCGGGGAGCTGTTTTTT
V gene: TRBV7-2
D gene: .
J gene: TRBJ2-2
clone size: many

CDR3 protein: CASSVGAGITDTQYF
CDR3 DNA: TGTGCCAGCAGCGTAGGAGCGGGGATCACAGATACGCAGTATTTT
V gene: TRBV9
D gene: TRBD2
J gene: TRBJ2-3
clone size: .

CDR3 protein: CASSDRTYEQYF
CDR3 DNA: TGCGCCAGTTCGGACAGGACCTACGAGCAGTACTTC
V gene: TRBV5-1
D gene: TRBD1
J gene: TRBJ2-7
clone size: once

CDR3 protein: CASSAQRSSNQPQHF
CDR3 DNA: TGTGCCAGTAGTGCCCAACGGAGTAGCAATCAGCCCCAGCATTTT
V gene: TRBV19
D gene: .
J gene: TRBJ1-5
clone size: once

CDR3 protein: CASSQGTGVGNTIYF
CDR3 DNA: TGTGCCAGCAGCCAGGGGACAGGGGTTGGAAACACCATATATTTT
V gene: TRBV3-1/TRBV3-2
D gene: TRBD1
J gene: TRBJ1-3
clone size: .

CDR3 protein: CASSSQSRGRFGYTF
CDR3 DNA: TGTGCCAGCAGCTCCCAGAGCAGGGGGCGCTTTGGCTACACCTTC
V gene: TRBV28
D gene: TRBD1
J gene: TRBJ1-2
clone size: .

CDR3 protein: CAWSAPGLMYYGYTF
CDR3 DNA: TGTGCCTGGAGTGCCCCCGGACTGATGTACTATGGCTACACCTTC
V gene: TRBV30
D gene: .
J gene: TRBJ1-2
clone size: .

CDR3 protein: CAWSVGHGQYF
CDR3 DNA: TGTGCCTGGAGTGTGGGACATGGGCAGTATTTT
V gene: TRBV30
D gene: .
J gene: TRBJ2-3
clone size: .

CDR3 protein: CSVQLDDPTQYF
CDR3 DNA: TGCAGCGTTCAACTTGACGACCCTACGCAGTATTTT
V gene: TRBV29-1
D gene: .
J gene: TRBJ2-3
clone size: .

CDR3 protein: CASSQAVGWGAEQYF
CDR3 DNA: TGCGCCAGCAGCCAAGCCGTGGGTTGGGGTGCCGAGCAGTACTTC
V gene: TRBV4-1
D gene: .
J gene: TRBJ2-7
clone size: .

CDR3 protein: CASKDRLYGYTF
CDR3 DNA: TGTGCCAGTAAAGACAGACTCTATGGCTACACCTTC
V gene: TRBV19
D gene: .
J gene: TRBJ1-2
clone size: .

CDR3 protein: CASSFSTSGGEQFF
CDR3 DNA: TGTGCCAGCAGTTTCTCGACTAGCGGTGGTGAGCAGTTCTTC
V gene: TRBV27
D gene: TRBD2
J gene: TRBJ2-1
clone size: .

CDR3 protein: CASGTQGLQETQYF
CDR3 DNA: TGTGCCAGCGGGACTCAGGGGTTACAAGAGACCCAGTACTTC
V gene: TRBV13
D gene: .
J gene: TRBJ2-5
clone size: .

CDR3 protein: CASSVEVSGSYNEQFF
CDR3 DNA: TGTGCCAGCAGCGTAGAAGTTAGCGGGTCCTACAATGAGCAGTTCTTC
V gene: TRBV9
D gene: TRBD2
J gene: TRBJ2-1
clone size: .

CDR3 protein: CSVKGPEKLFF
CDR3 DNA: TGCAGCGTTAAGGGGCCGGAAAAACTGTTTTTT
V gene: TRBV29-1
D gene: .
J gene: TRBJ1-4
clone size: once

CDR3 protein: CASGGDVEKLFF
CDR3 DNA: TGTGCCAGCGGTGGGGACGTTGAAAAACTGTTTTTT
V gene: TRBV2
D gene: .
J gene: TRBJ1-4
clone size: .

CDR3 protein: CSVAPANTEAFF
CDR3 DNA: TGCAGCGTTGCCCCAGCGAACACTGAAGCTTTCTTT
V gene: TRBV29-1
D gene: .
J gene: TRBJ1-1
clone size: .

CDR3 protein: CASGTPDTQYF
CDR3 DNA: TGTGCCAGCGGGACCCCGGATACGCAGTATTTT
V gene: TRBV25-1
D gene: .
J gene: TRBJ2-3
clone size: .

CDR3 protein: CASSLAPVQETQYF
CDR3 DNA: TGTGCCAGCAGCTTAGCACCGGTCCAGGAGACCCAGTACTTC
V gene: TRBV7-9
D gene: .
J gene: TRBJ2-5
clone size: .

CDR3 protein: CASSDFGGNTEAFF
CDR3 DNA: TGCGCCAGCAGTGACTTCGGCGGGAACACTGAAGCTTTCTTT
V gene: TRBV10-2
D gene: .
J gene: TRBJ1-1
clone size: .

CDR3 protein: CATKTATNQPQHF
CDR3 DNA: TGTGCCACCAAGACAGCTACCAATCAGCCCCAGCATTTT
V gene: TRBV28
D gene: .
J gene: TRBJ1-5
clone size: .

CDR3 protein: CAISDQGEGQPQHF
CDR3 DNA: TGTGCCATCAGTGATCAGGGGGAAGGCCAGCCCCAGCATTTT
V gene: TRBV10-3
D gene: TRBD1
J gene: TRBJ1-5
clone size: .

CDR3 protein: CASSSGRPDYGYTF
CDR3 DNA: TGTGCCAGCAGTTCTGGCAGGCCGGACTATGGCTACACCTTC
V gene: TRBV28
D gene: .
J gene: TRBJ1-2
clone size: .

CDR3 protein: CASSLGRGDSPLHF
CDR3 DNA: TGTGCCAGCAGCTTGGGTCGGGGGGACTCACCCCTCCACTTT
V gene: TRBV5-6
D gene: .
J gene: TRBJ1-6
clone size: .

CDR3 protein: CASSPGQGTYEQYF
CDR3 DNA: TGTGCCAGCAGCCCGGGACAGGGCACCTACGAGCAGTACTTC
V gene: TRBV7-9
D gene: TRBD1
J gene: TRBJ2-7
clone size: .

CDR3 protein: CASRSVGEGTDTQYF
CDR3 DNA: TGCGCCAGCAGGAGTGTGGGGGAGGGCACAGATACGCAGTATTTT
V gene: TRBV10-2
D gene: .
J gene: TRBJ2-3
clone size: .

CDR3 protein: CASRTGTGPIYEQYF
CDR3 DNA: TGTGCCAGTAGAACCGGGACTGGACCGATCTACGAGCAGTACTTC
V gene: TRBV19
D gene: .
J gene: TRBJ2-7
clone size: .

CDR3 protein: CASSEFLPYEQYF
CDR3 DNA: TGTGCCAGCAGTGAATTCCTTCCCTACGAGCAGTACTTC
V gene: TRBV2
D gene: .
J gene: TRBJ2-7
clone size: .

CDR3 protein: CASSLVDTASTDTQYF
CDR3 DNA: TGTGCCAGCAGCTTGGTGGACACCGCTAGCACAGATACGCAGTATTTT
V gene: TRBV5-8
D gene: .
J gene: TRBJ2-3
clone size: .

CDR3 protein: CASSRGQGARGANVLTF
CDR3 DNA: TGCGCCAGCAGCCGCGGACAGGGGGCGCGTGGGGCCAACGTCCTGACTTTC
V gene: TRBV4-1
D gene: TRBD1
J gene: TRBJ2-6
clone size: .

CDR3 protein: CASSQLGQGSYEQYF
CDR3 DNA: TGTGCCAGCAGCCAACTGGGACAGGGTTCGTACGAGCAGTACTTC
V gene: TRBV14
D gene: TRBD1
J gene: TRBJ2-7
clone size: .

CDR3 protein: CASSFHGLDTEAFF
CDR3 DNA: TGTGCCAGCAGCTTTCACGGGTTGGACACTGAAGCTTTCTTT
V gene: TRBV7-3
D gene: .
J gene: TRBJ1-1
clone size: .

CDR3 protein: CASSHPPDRGDQPQHF
CDR3 DNA: TGTGCCAGTAGCCACCCCCCCGACAGGGGGGATCAGCCCCAGCATTTT
V gene: TRBV19
D gene: TRBD1
J gene: TRBJ1-5
clone size: .

CDR3 protein: CASNPGQGKQFF
CDR3 DNA: TGTGCCAGCAACCCTGGACAGGGGAAGCAGTTCTTC
V gene: TRBV28
D gene: TRBD1
J gene: TRBJ2-1
clone size: .

CDR3 protein: CASRPTLAGDTQYF
CDR3 DNA: TGTGCCAGCAGGCCGACTCTAGCAGGGGATACGCAGTATTTT
V gene: TRBV5-6
D gene: .
J gene: TRBJ2-3
clone size: .

CDR3 protein: CASSPRTAYQPQHF
CDR3 DNA: TGTGCCAGCAGTCCTAGGACAGCCTATCAGCCCCAGCATTTT
V gene: TRBV6-5
D gene: .
J gene: TRBJ1-5
clone size: .